The 13 T cell receptor beta chains below all came from one sample that was sequenced in a study of T-cell reconstitution after alpha-beta-depleted transplantation in children. Preparation of the TCRbeta library involved a method that used unique molecular identifiers. TCRdb re-derived calls from the PCR reads in MiXCR, one entry per CDR3 protein. Among fewer than 400,000 distinct CDR3 sequences listed, 20% were seen once. This sample comprised PBMCs from the stem cell graft donor, obtained from the stem cell graft. The receptor source for this set is a human donor who donated a stem cell graft to a child with acute myeloid leukemia.

V gene TRBV7-2 combines with J gene TRBJ2-1, with D tentatively TRBD1 or TRBD2 (6 bases each). V was pared by 2 bases and J by 7 bases, with 15 bases between. Germline CDR1 is SGHTA and CDR2 is FQGNSA. This CDR3 contains 15 residues. The CDR3 here is CASSLSGKGGNEQFF. CDR3 nucleotides: TGTGCCAGCAGCTTAAGCGGAAAGGGGGGAAATGAGCAGTTCTTC.

The table lists this clonotype with a few counts. The rearrangement joins TRBV24-1 to TRBJ2-1; 12 bases align to TRBD2. Germline CDR1 KGHDR, CDR2 SFDVKD. Trimming removed 2 bases from V and 6 bases from J; junction bases left unmatched: 4. The CDR3 sequence is 16 residues long. The CDR3 spells CATSDSTSGSRNEQFF. As DNA, the CDR3 is TGTGCCACCAGTGATTCGACTAGCGGGAGTCGCAATGAGCAGTTCTTC.

The chain employs TRBV3-1 and TRBJ2-1; TRBD2 agrees at 9 bases. With 1 base clipped from V and 8 bases from J, the junction kept 6 bases outside the gene matches. The CDR3 covers 15 residues. Germline V gene sequence: CDR1 LGHDT, CDR2 YNNKEL (reference sequence). The CDR3 loop reads CASSQGVLAGHEQFF. In DNA form, the CDR3 reads TGTGCCAGCAGCCAAGGTGTCCTAGCGGGACATGAGCAGTTCTTC.

This clonotype occurred a few times. The chain has TRBV5-1 and TRBJ2-1, with 8 bases fitting TRBD2. This CDR3 is 16 amino acids long. CDR1 is SGHRS, CDR2 YFSETQ, per germline. V was clipped by 0 bases and J by 3 bases; unmatched bases: 5. In DNA form, the CDR3 reads TGCGCCAGCAGCTTGGCCCCGGGACTAGACTACAATGAGCAGTTCTTC. Translated: CASSLAPGLDYNEQFF. The complete variable domain, with remaining parts taken from reference TRBV5-1 and TRBJ2-1, reads KAGVTQTPRYLIKTRGQQVTLSCSPISGHRSVSWYQQTPGQGLQFLFEYFSETQRNKGNFPGRFSGRQFSNSRSEMNVSTLELGDSALYLCASSLAPGLDYNEQFFGPGTRLTVL.

This clonotype was counted between two and nine times. The gene calls are TRBV6-5 and TRBJ2-3; no firm D call. The CDR3 is made up of 14 amino acids. Trimming pared 3 bases from V and 0 bases from J, leaving 7 bases between. Germline V gene lookup returns CDR1 MNHEY and CDR2 SVGAGI. The CDR3 DNA reads TGTGCCAGCAGTTATGTCCGTAGCACAGATACGCAGTATTTT. Residues: CASSYVRSTDTQYF.

The CDR3 region is CASSVDRVNTGELFF. The DNA for the CDR3 is TGCGCCAGCAGCGTCGACAGGGTGAACACCGGGGAGCTGTTTTTT. The chain uses TRBV5-1 and TRBJ2-2; the match to TRBD1 covers 7 bases. The germline V gene encodes CDR1 SGHRS and CDR2 YFSETQ. Trimming removed 4 bases from V and 1 base from J; junction bases left unmatched: 4. The CDR3 length is 15 residues.

V and J are TRBV12-5 and TRBJ2-7; D gene unclear. CDR3 size: 12 residues. The V end lost 1 base, the J end lost 5 bases, and 6 bases lay between the germline ends. The germline gives CDR1 LGHNT, CDR2 FRNRAP. CDR3 loop: CASGLARNEQYF. CDR3 DNA: TGTGCTAGTGGTTTGGCACGAAACGAGCAGTACTTC.

V is TRBV12-3 or TRBV12-4 and J is TRBJ2-1; 9 positions agree with TRBD2. J gave up 6 bases and V 0 bases, and 6 bases lay outside the gene matches. The CDR3 is 16 amino acids. The CDR3 is CASSLATSGWGNEQFF. CDR3 bases: TGTGCCAGCAGTTTAGCTACTAGCGGGTGGGGCAATGAGCAGTTCTTC.

This clonotype appeared a single time. The genes are TRBV27 and TRBJ1-1; possibly TRBD1 for D (5 bases). V was clipped by 9 bases and J by 0 bases, with 11 bases between them. The CDR3 is 13 residues long. CDR1 is MNHEY and CDR2 is SMNVEV in the germline V gene (reference sequence). The CDR3 region has the DNA TGTGCCAGTAAGACAGACTTGAACACTGAAGCTTTCTTT. Protein: CASKTDLNTEAFF.

This rearrangement joins TRBV4-2 to TRBJ2-7; 10 bases match TRBD2. V shed 0 bases, J shed 3 bases, and the junction held 2 bases outside the gene matches. Germline lookup yields CDR1 LGHNA and CDR2 YNFKEQ. This CDR3 is 15 amino acids long. CDR3 loop: CASSQEAGGGYEQYF. CDR3 nucleotides: TGTGCCAGCAGCCAAGAAGCGGGGGGGGGCTACGAGCAGTACTTC.

This chain connects TRBV5-1 to TRBJ2-1; 8 bases map to TRBD1. The CDR3 consists of 16 residues. With V trimmed by 3 bases and J by 9 bases, 14 bases remained unmatched. The germline V gene has CDR1 SGHRS and CDR2 YFSETQ. The chain's CDR3 is CASSWRPDIQGGEQFF. The DNA of the CDR3 is TGCGCCAGCAGCTGGAGGCCAGACATACAGGGGGGTGAGCAGTTCTTC.

This clonotype has ten or more counts. The V gene is TRBV29-1, the J gene TRBJ2-7; 8 bases match TRBD1. The V gene end was trimmed by 2 bases and the J gene end by 1 base; junction bases not matched to a gene: 7. This CDR3 has 15 residues. Germline-derived CDR1 and CDR2 are SQVTM and ANQGSEA. CDR3: CSVELDRVESYEQYF. For the CDR3, the DNA is TGCAGCGTTGAATTGGACAGGGTGGAGTCCTACGAGCAGTACTTC.

The V call is TRBV12-3 or TRBV12-4, the J call TRBJ2-6; D gene unclear. The CDR3 contains 15 residues. Trimming pared 3 bases from V and 0 bases from J, leaving 6 bases between. The CDR3 sequence is CASSFMSSGANVLTF. CDR3 in DNA: TGTGCCAGCAGTTTTATGAGCTCTGGGGCCAACGTCCTGACTTTC.